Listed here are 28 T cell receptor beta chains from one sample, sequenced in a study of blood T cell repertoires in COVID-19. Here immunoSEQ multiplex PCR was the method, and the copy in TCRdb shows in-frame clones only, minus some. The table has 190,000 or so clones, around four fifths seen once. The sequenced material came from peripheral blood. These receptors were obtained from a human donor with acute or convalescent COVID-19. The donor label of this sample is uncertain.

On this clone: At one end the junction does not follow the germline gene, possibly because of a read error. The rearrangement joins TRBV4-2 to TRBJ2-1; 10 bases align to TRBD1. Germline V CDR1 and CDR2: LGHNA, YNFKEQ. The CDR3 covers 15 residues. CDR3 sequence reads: CASRQGQGGYNEQFF. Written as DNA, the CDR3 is TGTGCCAGCAGACAAGGACAGGGGGGGTACAATGAGCAGTTCTTC.

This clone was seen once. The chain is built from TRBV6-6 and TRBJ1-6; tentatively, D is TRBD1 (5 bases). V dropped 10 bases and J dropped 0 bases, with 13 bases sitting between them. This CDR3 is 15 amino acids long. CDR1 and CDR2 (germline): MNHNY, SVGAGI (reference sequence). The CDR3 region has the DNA TGTGCCACCGCTCGGGGGAGCTCCTATAATTCACCCCTCCACTTT. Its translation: CATARGSSYNSPLHF.

Written as DNA, the CDR3 is TGTGCCAGCAGCCAAGAGGGGACAGGGGGCGCGGTAGCTTTCTTT. Residues: CASSQEGTGGAVAFF. The chain is built from TRBV4-2 and TRBJ1-1; 12 nucleotides agree with TRBD1. The V segment lost 0 bases and the J segment 10 bases; nucleotides outside the gene matches: 6. Germline assignment: CDR1 LGHNA and CDR2 YNFKEQ. This CDR3 region has 15 residues.

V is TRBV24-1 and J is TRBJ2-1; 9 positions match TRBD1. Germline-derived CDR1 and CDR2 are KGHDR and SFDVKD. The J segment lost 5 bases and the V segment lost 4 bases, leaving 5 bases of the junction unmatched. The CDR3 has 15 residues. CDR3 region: CATSDPGQGNNEQFF. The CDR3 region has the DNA TGTGCCACCAGTGACCCGGGACAGGGAAACAATGAGCAGTTCTTC.

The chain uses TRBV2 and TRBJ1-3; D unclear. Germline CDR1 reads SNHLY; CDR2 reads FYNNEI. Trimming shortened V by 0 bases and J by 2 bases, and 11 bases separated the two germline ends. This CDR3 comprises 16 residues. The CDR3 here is CASSEAAGFTGNTIYF. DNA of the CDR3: TGTGCCAGCAGTGAAGCGGCAGGCTTTACTGGAAACACCATATATTTT. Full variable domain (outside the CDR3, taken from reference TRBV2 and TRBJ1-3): EPEVTQTPSHQVTQMGQEVILRCVPISNHLYFYWYRQILGQKVEFLVSFYNNEISEKSEIFDDQFSVERPDGSNFTLKIRSTKLEDSAMYFCASSEAAGFTGNTIYFGEGSWLTVV.

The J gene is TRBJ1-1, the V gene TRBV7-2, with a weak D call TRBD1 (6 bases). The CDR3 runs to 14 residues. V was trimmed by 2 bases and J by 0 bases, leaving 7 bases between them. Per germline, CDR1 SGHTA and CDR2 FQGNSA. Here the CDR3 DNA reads TGTGCCAGCAGCTTACAGGGGATGAACACTGAAGCTTTCTTT. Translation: CASSLQGMNTEAFF. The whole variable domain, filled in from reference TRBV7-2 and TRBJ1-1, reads GAGVSQSPSNKVTEKGKDVELRCDPISGHTALYWYRQSLGQGLEFLIYFQGNSAPDKSGLPSDRFSAERTGGSVSTLTIQRTQQEDSAVYLCASSLQGMNTEAFFGQGTRLTVV.

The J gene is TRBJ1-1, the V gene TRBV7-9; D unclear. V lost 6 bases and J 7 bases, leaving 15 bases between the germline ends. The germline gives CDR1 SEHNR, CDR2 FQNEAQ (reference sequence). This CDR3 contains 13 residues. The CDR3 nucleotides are TGTGCCAGCAGGGACTTGGAGACCGATGAAGCTTTCTTT. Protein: CASRDLETDEAFF.

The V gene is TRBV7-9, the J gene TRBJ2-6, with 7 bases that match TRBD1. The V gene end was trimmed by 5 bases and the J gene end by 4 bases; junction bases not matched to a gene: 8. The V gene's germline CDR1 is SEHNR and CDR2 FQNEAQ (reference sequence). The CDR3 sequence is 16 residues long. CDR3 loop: CASSRDRVLGANVLTF. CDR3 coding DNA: TGTGCCAGCAGCAGAGACAGGGTATTGGGGGCCAACGTCCTGACTTTC.

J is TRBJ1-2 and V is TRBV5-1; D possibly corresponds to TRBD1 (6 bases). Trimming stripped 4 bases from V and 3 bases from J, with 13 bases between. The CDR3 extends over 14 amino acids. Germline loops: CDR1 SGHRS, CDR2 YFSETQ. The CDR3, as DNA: TGCGCCAGCAGCGGTTGGGGGCGAGACTATGGCTACACCTTC. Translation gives CASSGWGRDYGYTF.

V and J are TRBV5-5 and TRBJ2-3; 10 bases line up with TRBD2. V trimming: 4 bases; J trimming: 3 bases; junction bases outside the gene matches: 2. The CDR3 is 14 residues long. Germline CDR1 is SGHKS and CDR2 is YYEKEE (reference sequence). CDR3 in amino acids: CASSNSGRTDTQYF. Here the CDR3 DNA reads TGTGCCAGCAGCAATAGCGGGAGGACAGATACGCAGTATTTT.

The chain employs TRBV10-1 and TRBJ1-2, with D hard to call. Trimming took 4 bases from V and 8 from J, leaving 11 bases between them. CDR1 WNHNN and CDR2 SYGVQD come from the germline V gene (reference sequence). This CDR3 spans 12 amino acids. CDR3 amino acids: CASSGGVSGYTF. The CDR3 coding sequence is TGCGCCAGCAGTGGGGGAGTTAGCGGCTACACCTTC.

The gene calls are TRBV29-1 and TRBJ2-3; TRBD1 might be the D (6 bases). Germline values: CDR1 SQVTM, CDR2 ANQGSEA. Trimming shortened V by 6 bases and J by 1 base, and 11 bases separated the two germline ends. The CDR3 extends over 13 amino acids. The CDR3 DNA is TGCAGCGTAAACAGGGAAGGCACAGATACGCAGTATTTT. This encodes CSVNREGTDTQYF.

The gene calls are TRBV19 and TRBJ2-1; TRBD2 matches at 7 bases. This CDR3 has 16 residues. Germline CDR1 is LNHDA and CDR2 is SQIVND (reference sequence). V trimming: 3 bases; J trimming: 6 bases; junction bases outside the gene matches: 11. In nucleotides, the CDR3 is TGTGCCAGTAGTATGGGGGGAGGGGTCTGGGGCAATGAGCAGTTCTTC. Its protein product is CASSMGGGVWGNEQFF.

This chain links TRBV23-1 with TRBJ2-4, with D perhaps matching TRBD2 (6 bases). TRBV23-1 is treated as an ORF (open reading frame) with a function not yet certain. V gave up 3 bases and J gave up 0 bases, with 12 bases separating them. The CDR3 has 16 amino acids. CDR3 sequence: CASSHMISGAKNIQYF. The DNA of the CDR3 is TGCGCCAGCAGTCACATGATTAGCGGAGCCAAAAACATTCAGTACTTC.

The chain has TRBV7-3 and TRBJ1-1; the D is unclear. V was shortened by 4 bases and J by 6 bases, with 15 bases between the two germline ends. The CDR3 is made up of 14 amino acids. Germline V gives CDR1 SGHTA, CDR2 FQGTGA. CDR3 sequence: CASSSGVGVSEAFF. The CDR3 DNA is TGTGCCAGCAGCTCGGGTGTGGGAGTCTCTGAAGCTTTCTTT.

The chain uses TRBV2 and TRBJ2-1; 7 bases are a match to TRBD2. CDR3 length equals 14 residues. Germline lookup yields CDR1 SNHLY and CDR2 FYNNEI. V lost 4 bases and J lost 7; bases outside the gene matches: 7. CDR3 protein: CASSVGLDLNEQFF. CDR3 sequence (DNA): TGTGCCAGCAGTGTCGGACTAGATCTGAATGAGCAGTTCTTC.

CDR3 amino acids: CASWDRGRLTEAFF. The CDR3 DNA follows: TGTGCCAGCTGGGACAGGGGGCGGCTCACTGAAGCTTTCTTT. This chain links TRBV27 with TRBJ1-1; 12 bases align to TRBD1. Per the germline V gene, CDR1 is MNHEY and CDR2 is SMNVEV (reference sequence). The CDR3 sequence is 14 residues long. Trimming at V came to 8 bases and at J to 4 bases, leaving 5 bases not matched to a gene.

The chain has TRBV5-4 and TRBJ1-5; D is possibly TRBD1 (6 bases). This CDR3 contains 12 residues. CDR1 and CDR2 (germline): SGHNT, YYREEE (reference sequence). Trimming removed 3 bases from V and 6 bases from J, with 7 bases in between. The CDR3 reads CASSSQGQPQHF. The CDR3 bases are TGTGCCAGCAGCTCACAGGGTCAGCCCCAGCATTTT.

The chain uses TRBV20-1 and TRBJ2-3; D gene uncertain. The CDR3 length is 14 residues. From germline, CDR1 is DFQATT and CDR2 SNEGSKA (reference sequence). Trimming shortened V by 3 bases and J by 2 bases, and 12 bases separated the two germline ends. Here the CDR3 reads CSASPISPTDTQYF. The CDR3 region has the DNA TGCAGTGCTAGTCCCATCAGTCCCACAGATACGCAGTATTTT.

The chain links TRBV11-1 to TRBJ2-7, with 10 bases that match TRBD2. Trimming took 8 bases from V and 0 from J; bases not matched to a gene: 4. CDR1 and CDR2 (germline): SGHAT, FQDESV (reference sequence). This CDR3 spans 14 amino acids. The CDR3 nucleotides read TGTGCCAGCGGTAGCGGGGGGAGCTCCTACGAGCAGTACTTC. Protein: CASGSGGSSYEQYF.

This chain's CDR3 is CASTPKTGGHSGYTF. DNA of the CDR3: TGTGCCAGCACCCCAAAGACCGGGGGGCATAGTGGCTACACCTTC. The V call is TRBV7-2, the J call TRBJ1-2; D is possibly TRBD1 (6 bases). The germline CDR1 and CDR2 sequences are SGHTA and FQGNSA. This CDR3 region has 15 residues. V lost 7 bases to trimming and J lost 7 bases, with 22 bases between them.

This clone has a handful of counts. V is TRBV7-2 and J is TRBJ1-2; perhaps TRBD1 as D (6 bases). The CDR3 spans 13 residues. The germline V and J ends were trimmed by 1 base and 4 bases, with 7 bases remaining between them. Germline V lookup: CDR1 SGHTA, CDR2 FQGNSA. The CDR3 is CASSLGDIYGYTF. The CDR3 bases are TGTGCCAGCAGCTTAGGGGACATCTATGGCTACACCTTC.

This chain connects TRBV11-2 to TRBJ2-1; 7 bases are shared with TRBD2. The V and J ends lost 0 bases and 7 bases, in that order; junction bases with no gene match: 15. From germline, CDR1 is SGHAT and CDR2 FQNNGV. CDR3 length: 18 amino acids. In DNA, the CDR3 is TGTGCCAGCAGCTTAGATTTCCCACGGGCGGGAGCTTTAAATGAGCAGTTCTTC. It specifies CASSLDFPRAGALNEQFF.

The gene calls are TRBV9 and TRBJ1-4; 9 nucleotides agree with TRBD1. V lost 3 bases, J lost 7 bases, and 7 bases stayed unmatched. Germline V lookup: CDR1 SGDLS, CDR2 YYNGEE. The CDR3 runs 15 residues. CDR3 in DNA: TGTGCCAGCAGCGGAACAGGGGGCGTCGGTGAAAAACTGTTTTTT. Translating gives CASSGTGGVGEKLFF.

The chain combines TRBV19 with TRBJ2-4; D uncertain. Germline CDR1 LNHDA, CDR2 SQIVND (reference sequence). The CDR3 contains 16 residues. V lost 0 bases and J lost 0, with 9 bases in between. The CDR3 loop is CASSIDRSLAKNIQYF. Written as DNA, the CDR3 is TGTGCCAGTAGTATAGATCGTAGTCTAGCCAAAAACATTCAGTACTTC.

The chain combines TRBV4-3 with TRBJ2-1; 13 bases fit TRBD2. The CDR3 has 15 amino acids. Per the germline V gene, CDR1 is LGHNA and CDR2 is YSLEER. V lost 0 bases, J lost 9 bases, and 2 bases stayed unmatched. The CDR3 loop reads CASSQEWTSGSEQFF. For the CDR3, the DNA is TGCGCCAGCAGCCAAGAATGGACTAGCGGGAGTGAGCAGTTCTTC.

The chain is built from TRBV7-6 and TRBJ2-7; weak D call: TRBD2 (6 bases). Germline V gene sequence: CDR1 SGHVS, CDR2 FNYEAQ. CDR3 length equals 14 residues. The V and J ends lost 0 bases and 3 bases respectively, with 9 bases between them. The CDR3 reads CASSLALADYEQYF. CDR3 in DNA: TGTGCCAGCAGCTTAGCACTAGCAGACTACGAGCAGTACTTC.

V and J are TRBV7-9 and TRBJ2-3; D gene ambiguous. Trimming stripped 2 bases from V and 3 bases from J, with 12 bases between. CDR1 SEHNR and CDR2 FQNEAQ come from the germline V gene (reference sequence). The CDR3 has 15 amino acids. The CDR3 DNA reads TGTGCCAGCAGCTTATTCTCCCCCCCGACAGATACGCAGTATTTT. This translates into CASSLFSPPTDTQYF.